The 11 T cell receptor beta chains below come from one sample, sequenced in a study of shared clonotypes between healthy human individuals. Profiling relied on immunoSEQ multiplex PCR, and the TCRdb table lists in-frame clones only, not all of them. The sample records over a million clones, roughly 80% being singletons. Material: memory CD4+ T cells sorted from blood. Subset of the sample: CD45RA-negative fraction. These receptors were taken from a man aged 18 to 29 in good health.

The rearrangement joins TRBV29-1 to TRBJ1-2; 9 bases line up with TRBD1. The CDR3 runs to 12 residues. Germline CDR1 is SQVTM and CDR2 is ANQGSEA. With 7 bases clipped from V and 3 bases from J, the junction kept 3 bases outside the gene matches. The CDR3 coding sequence is TGCAGCGCATGGGACAGGGACTATGGCTACACCTTC. Translated, it gives CSAWDRDYGYTF.

V gene TRBV19 combines with J gene TRBJ2-2, with 10 bases fitting TRBD2. V trimming: 3 bases; J trimming: 10 bases; junction bases outside the gene matches: 8. The germline gives CDR1 LNHDA, CDR2 SQIVND (reference sequence). This CDR3 has 15 residues. The CDR3 sequence: CASSISGRVGTELFF. As DNA, the CDR3 is TGTGCCAGTAGTATCAGCGGGAGGGTAGGGACGGAGCTGTTTTTT. Together with reference TRBV19 and TRBJ2-2, the CDR3 gives the full variable domain: DGGITQSPKYLFRKEGQNVTLSCEQNLNHDAMYWYRQDPGQGLRLIYYSQIVNDFQKGDIAEGYSVSREKKESFPLTVTSAQKNPTAFYLCASSISGRVGTELFFGEGSRLTVL.

This clone was picked up one time. The V gene is TRBV29-1, the J gene TRBJ1-2; no clear D. The V end lost 0 bases, the J end lost 4 bases, and 12 bases lay between the germline ends. Germline lookup yields CDR1 SQVTM and CDR2 ANQGSEA. The CDR3 spans 14 residues. The CDR3, as DNA: TGCAGCGTTGAAGATCTTGCGGGGTTCTATGGCTACACCTTC. This sequence encodes CSVEDLAGFYGYTF.

The chain employs TRBV11-2 and TRBJ2-7; no clear D gene. There are 14 residues in the CDR3. V was pared by 3 bases and J by 5 bases, with 14 bases between. Looked up from germline, CDR1 is SGHAT and CDR2 is FQNNGV. CDR3 in DNA: TGTGCCAGCAGCTTGCCAGGTCACAGCCACGAGCAGTACTTC. It encodes CASSLPGHSHEQYF.

This clone came up many times. The chain recombines TRBV10-2 with TRBJ1-4, with 8 bases fitting TRBD1. Germline V gene sequence: CDR1 WSHSY, CDR2 SAAADI. V lost 8 bases and J lost 3; bases outside the gene matches: 8. The CDR3 consists of 15 residues. CDR3 coding DNA: TGCGCCAGCCTTGACAGGGGAAGCGCTAATGAAAAACTGTTTTTT. Translated, it gives CASLDRGSANEKLFF.

CDR3 coding DNA: TGCGCCAGCAGCTTTTCCCCGGGCACAGATACGCAGTATTTT. This translates into CASSFSPGTDTQYF. The V gene is TRBV5-1, the J gene TRBJ2-3, with no clear D. Trimming stripped 2 bases from V and 1 base from J, with 8 bases between. The germline CDR1 and CDR2 sequences are SGHRS and YFSETQ. This CDR3 comprises 14 residues.

V and J are TRBV6-6 and TRBJ1-3; perhaps TRBD1 as D (5 bases). Trimming left V 5 bases short and J 0 bases short, with 14 bases between. The CDR3 runs 16 residues. Germline V CDR1 and CDR2: MNHNY, SVGAGI (reference sequence). The CDR3 DNA reads as TGTGCCAGCAGTCCAGGGAATTTAGGCTCTGGAAACACCATATATTTT. It encodes CASSPGNLGSGNTIYF.

This clone was counted only a few times. This could be a read error, since a much larger clone is one nucleotide away. The chain recombines TRBV5-4 with TRBJ2-7; no clear D. Germline assignment: CDR1 SGHNT and CDR2 YYREEE (reference sequence). This CDR3 spans 12 amino acids. V was cut by 0 bases and J by 3 bases, with 4 bases left in between. This CDR3 reads CASSLGNYEQYF. As DNA, the CDR3 is TGTGCCAGCAGCTTGGGGAACTACGAGCAGTACTTC. Full variable domain (missing parts from reference TRBV5-4 and TRBJ2-7): ETGVTQSPTHLIKTRGQQVTLRCSSQSGHNTVSWYQQALGQGPQFIFQYYREEENGRGNFPPRFSGLQFPNYSSELNVNALELDDSALYLCASSLGNYEQYFGPGTRLTVT.

This clone was seen only once. The same CDR3 also results from other DNA sequences found in this sample. J is TRBJ2-3 and V is TRBV18; unclear D gene. Germline V gene sequence: CDR1 KGHSH, CDR2 LQKENI. The CDR3 is 12 amino acids. The V end was cut by 0 bases, the J end by 2 bases, with 0 bases between. Here the CDR3 reads CASSPPTDTQYF. CDR3 sequence (DNA): TGTGCCAGCTCACCACCCACAGATACGCAGTATTTT.

This chain connects TRBV10-1 to TRBJ2-3; possible D gene TRBD2, 5 bases. The CDR3 contains 15 residues. V was cut by 2 bases and J by 6 bases, with 15 bases left in between. Germline loops: CDR1 WNHNN, CDR2 SYGVQD (reference sequence). CDR3 in amino acids: CASSELASPSDTQYF. In DNA form, the CDR3 reads TGCGCCAGCAGTGAGCTAGCCTCCCCCTCCGATACGCAGTATTTT.

This chain joins TRBV11-3 and TRBJ2-1, with 11 positions matching TRBD2. The CDR3 is 15 residues long. CDR1 and CDR2 from the germline V gene are SGHNT and YENEEA. The V gene end was trimmed by 5 bases and the J gene end by 4 bases; junction bases not matched to a gene: 4. CDR3 DNA sequence: TGTGCCAGCAGCCTACTAGCGGGGGCTTACAATGAGCAGTTCTTC. Encoded protein: CASSLLAGAYNEQFF.